This TCR beta chain was recorded in a study of blood T cell repertoires in COVID-19. Study-level background: Samples of COVID-19 (acute and convalescent) were obtained from the United States, Italy and Spain.

Sequencing used immunoSEQ multiplex PCR; TCRdb keeps in-frame clones, though not all of them. The top ten hold 9.4% of the sample, which has hundreds of thousands of clones, roughly 90% seen once. There are 12 residues in the CDR3. CDR1 is SGDLS, CDR2 YYNGEE, per germline. V gave up 5 bases and J gave up 7 bases, with 9 bases separating them. This rearrangement joins TRBV9 to TRBJ2-2; no definite D call. The clonotype comes from a man younger than 30 with active or convalescent COVID-19. The source material was peripheral blood. The CDR3 spells CASRAVSGELFF. Here the CDR3 DNA reads TGTGCCAGCAGAGCCGTTAGCGGGGAGCTGTTTTTT.